A selection of T cell receptor beta chains follows, all from one sample in a study of Tregs in tolerant kidney transplant recipients. TCRdb's table, derived via immunoSEQ multiplex PCR, lists solely in-frame clones and lacks some. The table records about 55,000 clones, about 91% of them present only once. The sequencing here drew on CD8+ T cells from blood (PBMCs), taken 24 months after the transplant. The receptors were sampled from a human patient who received a combined kidney and bone marrow transplant. Some T cells may be provided by the graft donor. The CDR3 runs from the conserved cysteine through the conserved F or W. A D gene is named only where the DNA matches it firmly. A clone size is listed for some rows: how often the clone was seen (once, few, many), or a class if it is expanded.

>TRBV7-2|-|-|TRBJ2-7
CASRFHGADAYEQYF
TGTGCCAGCAGATTCCATGGGGCAGATGCATACGAGCAGTACTTC
>TRBV7-6|-|TRBD1|TRBJ1-3
CASSPGGPGNTIYF
TGTGCCAGCAGCCCAGGGGGCCCTGGAAACACCATATATTTT
>TRBV29-1|-|-|TRBJ2-1
CSVVPDSLNEQFF
TGCAGCGTTGTCCCGGACAGTTTGAATGAGCAGTTCTTC
>TRBV19|-|-|TRBJ2-7
CASSIGTYEQYF
TGTGCCAGTAGTATTGGCACCTACGAGCAGTACTTC
>TRBV9|few|TRBD2|TRBJ2-3
CASSVSGGTDTQYF
TGTGCCAGCAGCGTAAGCGGGGGAACAGATACGCAGTATTTT
>TRBV29-1|-|-|TRBJ1-1
CSARTLNTEAFF
TGCAGCGCCCGTACATTGAACACTGAAGCTTTCTTT
>TRBV9|once|TRBD2|TRBJ2-7
CASSPLGGGLSPYEQYF
TGTGCCAGCAGCCCCCTCGGCGGGGGACTATCCCCCTACGAGCAGTACTTC
>TRBV28|-|TRBD1|TRBJ1-5
CASGWTGGDQPQHF
TGTGCCAGCGGTTGGACAGGGGGAGACCAGCCCCAGCATTTT
>TRBV4-2|-|-|TRBJ1-2
CASSQETLQGSFYGYTF
TGTGCCAGCAGCCAAGAAACGCTGCAGGGAAGTTTCTATGGCTACACCTTC
>TRBV27|-|TRBD1|TRBJ1-6
CASSLGRTGDSPLHF
TGTGCCAGCAGTTTAGGCCGGACAGGTGATTCACCCCTCCACTTT
>TRBV4-1|-|TRBD2|TRBJ2-7
CASSQVTSVYEQYF
TGCGCCAGCAGCCAAGTGACTAGCGTTTACGAGCAGTACTTC
>TRBV7-9|-|-|TRBJ1-4
CASSPPGGTNEKLFF
TGTGCCAGCAGCCCACCGGGAGGGACTAATGAAAAACTGTTTTTT
>TRBV7-3|-|-|TRBJ2-5
CASSGGGSQETQYF
TGTGCCAGCAGCGGAGGAGGATCCCAAGAGACCCAGTACTTC
>TRBV7-2|-|-|TRBJ2-7
CASRPTTGNYYEQYF
TGTGCCAGCAGGCCCACCACAGGGAACTACTACGAGCAGTACTTC
>TRBV5-8|-|-|TRBJ2-7
CASSWRVDYEQYF
TGTGCCAGCAGCTGGAGGGTGGACTACGAGCAGTACTTC
>TRBV29-1|-|TRBD1|TRBJ1-1
CSVDEVTGGTGTEAFF
TGCAGCGTTGACGAGGTGACAGGGGGTACGGGGACTGAAGCTTTCTTT
>TRBV7-9|many|-|TRBJ1-2
CASSLDQGLYGYTF
TGTGCCAGCAGCTTGGACCAGGGTCTCTATGGCTACACCTTC
>TRBV7-9|-|-|TRBJ1-4
CASSLDLEKLFF
TGTGCCAGCAGCTTAGATCTGGAAAAACTGTTTTTT
>TRBV27|-|-|TRBJ2-5
CASSLSSARGGEQYF
TGTGCCAGCAGTTTATCCAGCGCCCGAGGGGGTGAGCAGTACTTC
>TRBV5-1|-|TRBD1|TRBJ1-2
CASSLATAGGGYTF
TGCGCCAGCAGCTTGGCCACGGCAGGGGGTGGCTACACCTTC
>TRBV29-1|-|TRBD1|TRBJ1-2
CSVGRQGNYGYTF
TGCAGCGTTGGGCGACAGGGTAACTATGGCTACACCTTC
>TRBV5-4|-|TRBD2|TRBJ2-1
CASSREGFYNEQFF
TGTGCCAGCAGCCGGGAGGGCTTTTACAATGAGCAGTTCTTC
>TRBV5-6|-|-|TRBJ2-4
CASSFGLAKNIQYF
TGTGCCAGCAGCTTTGGGCTAGCCAAAAACATTCAGTACTTC
>TRBV28|-|-|TRBJ2-2
CASDPTGNTGELFF
TGTGCCAGCGACCCGACAGGGAACACCGGGGAGCTGTTTTTT
>TRBV15|-|TRBD2|TRBJ2-2
CATSPRLAGVDTGELFF
TGTGCCACCAGCCCACGACTAGCGGGAGTTGACACCGGGGAGCTGTTTTTT
>TRBV27|-|-|TRBJ1-2
CASSLGGQHYGYTF
TGTGCCAGCAGTCTAGGGGGACAACACTATGGCTACACCTTC
>TRBV29-1|-|-|TRBJ2-1
CSLGGTGNYNEQFF
TGCAGCCTTGGCGGAACGGGGAACTACAATGAGCAGTTCTTC
>TRBV5-5|-|TRBD1|TRBJ2-5
CASSFHDRDYQETQYF
TGTGCCAGCAGTTTCCATGACAGGGATTACCAAGAGACCCAGTACTTC
>TRBV25-1|-|TRBD2|TRBJ2-3
CASSDTGLAGLSDTQYF
TGTGCCAGCAGTGATACGGGACTAGCGGGGTTGTCAGATACGCAGTATTTT
>TRBV4-3|-|-|TRBJ2-5
CASSLTRQSQETQYF
TGCGCCAGCAGCCTCACGAGGCAGTCACAAGAGACCCAGTACTTC
>TRBV7-9|once|TRBD2|TRBJ2-1
CASSSPVSGRAAYNEQFF
TGTGCCAGCAGCTCACCAGTAAGCGGGAGGGCCGCATACAATGAGCAGTTCTTC
>TRBV11-2|-|-|TRBJ2-2
CASSLVVGGELFF
TGTGCCAGCAGCTTAGTCGTCGGCGGGGAGCTGTTTTTT
>TRBV19|-|-|TRBJ2-7
CASSTGQGSYEQYF
TGTGCCAGTAGTACCGGACAAGGATCCTACGAGCAGTACTTC
>TRBV4-3|-|-|TRBJ2-7
CASSQNHLDSISSYEQYF
TGCGCCAGCAGCCAAAACCATTTGGACTCAATCAGCTCCTACGAGCAGTACTTC
>TRBV21-1|-|-|TRBJ2-2
CASSKEGQGLAATGELFF
TGTGCCAGCAGCAAAGAGGGGCAGGGACTAGCGGCAACCGGGGAGCTGTTTTTT
>TRBV29-1|-|TRBD1|TRBJ2-1
CSASGTVPNEQFF
TGCAGCGCTTCCGGGACAGTGCCTAATGAGCAGTTCTTC
>TRBV30|-|-|TRBJ1-6
CAWTQSGGSPLHF
TGTGCCTGGACTCAAAGCGGTGGTTCCCCCCTCCACTTT
>TRBV5-5|-|-|TRBJ1-1
CASSRIYSSTEAFF
TGTGCCAGCAGCCGAATCTACAGCAGCACTGAAGCTTTCTTT
>TRBV7-8|-|-|TRBJ1-2
CASSIEGGGYPF
TGTGCCAGCAGCATCGAAGGGGGTGGCTACCCCTTC
>TRBV13|-|TRBD1|TRBJ2-7
CASSEPGQGSYEQYF
TGTGCCAGCAGCGAACCGGGACAGGGCTCCTACGAGCAGTACTTC
>TRBV27|-|-|TRBJ1-1
CASSSISLYTEAFF
TGTGCCAGCAGTTCTATAAGCTTGTACACTGAAGCTTTCTTT
>TRBV5-1|-|TRBD1|TRBJ2-7
CASSFRQGAPHEQYF
TGCGCCAGCAGCTTTCGACAGGGTGCCCCCCACGAGCAGTACTTC
>TRBV5-1|-|-|TRBJ2-1
CASSEGPTADNEQFF
TGCGCCAGCAGCGAGGGCCCCACTGCGGACAATGAGCAGTTCTTC
>TRBV4-1|-|-|TRBJ2-7
CASSPTWGGTYEQYF
TGCGCCAGCAGCCCGACCTGGGGCGGGACCTACGAGCAGTACTTC
>TRBV2|-|TRBD1|TRBJ2-7
CASSEGTGAYEQYF
TGTGCCAGCAGTGAGGGGACAGGAGCCTACGAGCAGTACTTC
>TRBV4-3|-|TRBD1|TRBJ1-2
CASSQGRTGPYGYTF
TGCGCCAGCAGCCAAGGGCGGACAGGGCCCTATGGCTACACCTTC
>TRBV29-1|-|-|TRBJ1-5
CSVRTPEANQPQHF
TGCAGCGTAAGGACGCCGGAGGCGAATCAGCCCCAGCATTTT
>TRBV21-1|-|-|TRBJ2-4
CASSGTGRVLAKNIQYF
TGTGCCAGCAGCGGGACAGGACGGGTCCTAGCCAAAAACATTCAGTACTTC
>TRBV20-1|-|-|TRBJ1-1
CSASTTEAFF
TGCAGTGCCTCGACAACTGAAGCTTTCTTT
>TRBV5-1|-|TRBD1|TRBJ2-7
CASSPGQGQISYEQYF
TGCGCCAGCAGCCCTGGACAGGGGCAGATTTCCTACGAGCAGTACTTC
>TRBV7-8|-|TRBD2|TRBJ2-1
CASSLAGTSGSHEQFF
TGTGCCAGCAGCTTAGCGGGGACTAGCGGGAGCCATGAGCAGTTCTTC
>TRBV5-6|once|-|TRBJ2-1
CASSLVGGGGNEQFF
TGTGCCAGCAGCTTGGTAGGGGGAGGGGGCAATGAGCAGTTCTTC
>TRBV4-1|-|TRBD1|TRBJ1-1
CASSPIGGNTEAFF
TGCGCCAGCAGCCCTATAGGGGGCAACACTGAAGCTTTCTTT
>TRBV29-1|-|TRBD1|TRBJ2-3
CSVEDRTGVFTDTQYF
TGCAGCGTTGAAGATCGGACAGGCGTGTTTACAGATACGCAGTATTTT
>TRBV4-3|once|TRBD2|TRBJ2-2
CASSHGTSGIEGPGELFF
TGCGCCAGCAGCCACGGGACTAGCGGAATCGAAGGGCCCGGGGAGCTGTTTTTT
>TRBV27|-|-|TRBJ2-3
CASSFTGRITDTQYF
TGTGCCAGCAGTTTCACAGGTCGTATCACAGATACGCAGTATTTT
>TRBV27|-|-|TRBJ1-1
CATKGWWNTEAFF
TGTGCCACCAAGGGGTGGTGGAACACTGAAGCTTTCTTT